These 3 T cell receptor beta chains were all obtained from the same sample, sequenced in a study of cytomegalovirus exposure and HLA in healthy donors. Primers included in the PCR were 60 Vbeta and 13 Jbeta primers. Sequenced by immunoSEQ multiplex PCR; TCRdb stores in-frame clones only, minus some. The repertoire holds 95,000 to 150,000 clones, with roughly 80% as singletons. Sequencing input: PBMCs. These receptors came from a man aged 30-40 years in good health and CMV-seronegative.

The CDR3 DNA sequence: TGTGCCAGCAGTGGCGGGATAGGGGCACCCCTCCACTTT. Its protein product is CASSGGIGAPLHF. The chain combines TRBV2 with TRBJ1-6; D is possibly TRBD1 (5 bases). Germline loops: CDR1 SNHLY, CDR2 FYNNEI. V lost 4 bases, J lost 11 bases, and 12 bases lay in between. The CDR3 length is 13 residues.

This chain links TRBV6-5 with TRBJ1-3; 8 bases match TRBD1. The CDR3 is 13 amino acids. Germline lookup yields CDR1 MNHEY and CDR2 SVGAGI. With V trimmed by 8 bases and J by 3 bases, 3 bases remained unmatched. The CDR3 loop is CASRGQGGNTIYF. For the CDR3, the DNA is TGTGCCAGCCGAGGACAGGGTGGAAACACCATATATTTT.

V and J are TRBV19 and TRBJ2-1; D is perhaps TRBD2 (5 bases). V dropped 3 bases and J dropped 8 bases, with 11 bases sitting between them. Germline assignment: CDR1 LNHDA and CDR2 SQIVND (reference sequence). This CDR3 contains 13 residues. The CDR3 region is CASSMRVPDEQFF. Here the CDR3 DNA reads TGTGCCAGTAGTATGAGGGTCCCGGATGAGCAGTTCTTC.